This TCR beta chain came from a study of T-cell memory formation after mild COVID-19. At the level of the study: The study found TCR clusters largely donor specific.

Concerning this clonotype: Its antigen is still unknown.

This CDR3 spans 14 amino acids. Germline assignment: CDR1 MNHNS and CDR2 SASEGT. The V end lost 1 base, the J end lost 5 bases, and 8 bases lay between the germline ends. Study-wide results and caveats: A subset of responding clones appeared in pre-infection memory, suggesting cross-reactive memory joined. Nothing confirmed that second-wave clones peaking on day 37 were specific for SARS-CoV-2.

Constant-segment primers and 5'RACE yielded cDNA libraries for TCR alpha and TCR beta, each carrying sample barcodes and UMIs. Via MiXCR, TCRdb re-called the 5' RACE reads, giving one row per CDR3 protein. The sample consists of approximately 65,000 distinct CDR3 sequences, over 15% of them appearing once. The origin of this receptor is an adult woman who had mild COVID-19 (a few samples of this study predate the infection). Cell type and time point are not known. The sample was PBMCs or a T cell subset sorted from them (not recorded which). The chain joins TRBV6-1 to TRBJ2-2, with D perhaps TRBD2 (5 bases). Written as DNA, the CDR3 is TGTGCCAGCAGTGAAGATCCGGGAACCGGGGAGCTGTTTTTT. It translates to CASSEDPGTGELFF.